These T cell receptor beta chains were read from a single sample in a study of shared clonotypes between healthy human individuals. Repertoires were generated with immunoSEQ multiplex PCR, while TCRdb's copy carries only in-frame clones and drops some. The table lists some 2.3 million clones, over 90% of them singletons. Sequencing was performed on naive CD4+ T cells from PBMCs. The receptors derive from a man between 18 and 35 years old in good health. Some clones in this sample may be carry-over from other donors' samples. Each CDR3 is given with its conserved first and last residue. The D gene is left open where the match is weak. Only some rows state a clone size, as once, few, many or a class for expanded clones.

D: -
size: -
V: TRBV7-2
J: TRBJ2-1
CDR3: CASSLESSYNEQFF
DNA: TGTGCCAGCAGCTTAGAGAGCTCCTACAATGAGCAGTTCTTC

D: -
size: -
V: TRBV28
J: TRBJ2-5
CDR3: CASRQQETQYF
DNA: TGTGCCAGCAGACAGCAAGAGACCCAGTACTTC

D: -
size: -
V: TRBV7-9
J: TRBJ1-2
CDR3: CASSLASGIGVYGYTF
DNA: TGTGCCAGCAGCTTAGCTTCAGGGATTGGGGTCTATGGCTACACCTTC

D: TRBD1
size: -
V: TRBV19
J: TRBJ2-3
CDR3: CASSHFPGQGASTDTQYF
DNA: TGTGCCAGTAGCCACTTCCCGGGACAGGGGGCGAGCACAGATACGCAGTATTTT

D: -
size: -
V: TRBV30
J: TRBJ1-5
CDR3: CAWGDGNQPQHF
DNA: TGTGCCTGGGGGGACGGGAATCAGCCCCAGCATTTT

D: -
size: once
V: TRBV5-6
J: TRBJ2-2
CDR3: CASSVKFNTGELFF
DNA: TGTGCCAGCAGCGTAAAATTTAACACCGGGGAGCTGTTTTTT

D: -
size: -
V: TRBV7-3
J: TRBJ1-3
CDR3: CASSSQNGGNTIYF
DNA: TGTGCCAGCAGCTCCCAGAACGGTGGAAACACCATATATTTT

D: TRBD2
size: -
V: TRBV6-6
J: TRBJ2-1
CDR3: CASISHLAANYNEQFF
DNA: TGTGCCAGCATCTCACACCTAGCGGCCAACTACAATGAGCAGTTCTTC

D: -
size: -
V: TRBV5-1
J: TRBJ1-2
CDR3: CASSRIEPWAVGSNYGYTF
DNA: TGCGCCAGCAGCCGTATTGAACCTTGGGCCGTAGGGTCGAACTATGGCTACACCTTC

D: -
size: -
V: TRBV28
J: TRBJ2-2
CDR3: CASSPGTGTGELFF
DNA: TGTGCCAGCAGTCCCGGGACTGGGACCGGGGAGCTGTTTTTT

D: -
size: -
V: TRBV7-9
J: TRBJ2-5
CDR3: CASSLSRTSKETQYF
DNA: TGTGCCAGCAGCTTATCCAGGACCTCGAAAGAGACCCAGTACTTC

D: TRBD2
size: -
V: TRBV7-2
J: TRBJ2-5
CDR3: CASSLAGGQETQYF
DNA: TGTGCCAGCAGCTTGGCGGGGGGGCAAGAGACCCAGTACTTC

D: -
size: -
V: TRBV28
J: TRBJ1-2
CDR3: CASRRNSVSGSHSGGYTF
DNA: TGTGCCAGCAGACGAAATTCGGTCTCCGGGTCCCATAGTGGGGGCTACACCTTC